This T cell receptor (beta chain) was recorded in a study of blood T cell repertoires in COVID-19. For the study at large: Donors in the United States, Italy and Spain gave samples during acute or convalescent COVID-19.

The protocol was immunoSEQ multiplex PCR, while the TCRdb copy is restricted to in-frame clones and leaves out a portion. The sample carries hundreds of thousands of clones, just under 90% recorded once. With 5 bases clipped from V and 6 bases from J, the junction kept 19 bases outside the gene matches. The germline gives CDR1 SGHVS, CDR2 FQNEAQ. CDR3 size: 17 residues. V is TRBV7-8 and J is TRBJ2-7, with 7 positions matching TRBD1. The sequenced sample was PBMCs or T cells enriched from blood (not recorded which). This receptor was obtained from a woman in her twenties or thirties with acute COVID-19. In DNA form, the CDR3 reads TGTGCCAGCAGCCCGAGGGGGCTACCATCCCATATGGGCGAGCAGTACTTC. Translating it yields CASSPRGLPSHMGEQYF. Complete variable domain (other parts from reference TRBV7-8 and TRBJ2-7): GAGVSQSPRYKVAKRGQDVALRCDPISGHVSLFWYQQALGQGPEFLTYFQNEAQLDKSGLPSDRFFAERPEGSVSTLKIQRTQQEDSAVYLCASSPRGLPSHMGEQYFGPGTRLTVT.